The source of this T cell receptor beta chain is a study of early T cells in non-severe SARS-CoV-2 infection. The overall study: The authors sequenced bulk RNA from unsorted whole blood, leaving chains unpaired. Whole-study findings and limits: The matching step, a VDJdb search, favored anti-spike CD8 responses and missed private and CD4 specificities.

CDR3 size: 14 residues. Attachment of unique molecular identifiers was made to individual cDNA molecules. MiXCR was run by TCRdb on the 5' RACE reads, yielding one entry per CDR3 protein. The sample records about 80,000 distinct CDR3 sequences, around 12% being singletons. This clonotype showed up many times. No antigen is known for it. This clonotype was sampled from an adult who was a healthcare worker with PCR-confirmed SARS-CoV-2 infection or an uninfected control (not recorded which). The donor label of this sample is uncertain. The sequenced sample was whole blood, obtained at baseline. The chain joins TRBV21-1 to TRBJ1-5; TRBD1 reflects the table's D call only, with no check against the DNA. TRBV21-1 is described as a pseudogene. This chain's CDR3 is CASSPERVGQPQHF. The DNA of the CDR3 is TGTGCCAGCAGTCCCGAGAGGGTGGGTCAGCCCCAGCATTTT.